The present T cell receptor (beta chain) was sequenced within a study of T cells in Graves' hyperthyroidism and ophthalmopathy. The CDR3 covers 17 residues. Unmatched junction bases numbered 11, after V lost 3 bases and J lost 7 bases. Germline V CDR1 and CDR2: LGHDT, YNNKEL (reference sequence). In this sample, this clonotype turned up a few times. TCR beta CDR3 regions were amplified from RNA. TCR CDR3 regions were first amplified by RT-PCR with HTBI primers. TCRdb recomputed calls from the multiplex PCR reads with MiXCR, one row per CDR3 protein. The table lists 300,000 to 450,000 distinct CDR3 sequences, 14% of them singletons.

The origin of this receptor is an older woman with Graves' hyperthyroidism. Sample: blood. The rearrangement uses TRBV3-1 and TRBJ2-5; 13 positions agree with TRBD2. The chain's CDR3 is CASSQGGGLAGSGTQYF. CDR3 in DNA: TGTGCCAGCAGCCAGGGAGGGGGACTAGCGGGATCAGGGACCCAGTACTTC.